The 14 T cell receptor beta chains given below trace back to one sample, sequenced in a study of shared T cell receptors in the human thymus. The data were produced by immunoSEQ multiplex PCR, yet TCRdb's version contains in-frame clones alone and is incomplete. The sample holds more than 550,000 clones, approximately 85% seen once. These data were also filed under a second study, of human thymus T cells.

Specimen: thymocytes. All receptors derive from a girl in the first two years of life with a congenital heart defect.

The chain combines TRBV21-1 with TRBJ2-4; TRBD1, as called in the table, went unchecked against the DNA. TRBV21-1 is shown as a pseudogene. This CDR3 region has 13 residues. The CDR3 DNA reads TGTGCCAGCAGCACATGGGACAGAAACATTCAGTACTTC. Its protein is CASSTWDRNIQYF.

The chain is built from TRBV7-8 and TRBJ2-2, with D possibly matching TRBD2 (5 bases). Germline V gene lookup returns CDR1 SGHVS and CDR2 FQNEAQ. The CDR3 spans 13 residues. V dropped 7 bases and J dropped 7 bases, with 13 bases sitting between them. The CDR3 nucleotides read TGTGCCAGCATCACGGAGGTCGTCGGGGAGCTGTTTTTT. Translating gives CASITEVVGELFF.

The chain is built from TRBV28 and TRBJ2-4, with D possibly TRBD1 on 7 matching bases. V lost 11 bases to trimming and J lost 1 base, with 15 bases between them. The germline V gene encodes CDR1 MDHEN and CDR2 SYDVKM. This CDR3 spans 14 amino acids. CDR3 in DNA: TGTGCCGCGGGGCAGGGGGATGCCAAAAACATTCAGTACTTC. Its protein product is CAAGQGDAKNIQYF.

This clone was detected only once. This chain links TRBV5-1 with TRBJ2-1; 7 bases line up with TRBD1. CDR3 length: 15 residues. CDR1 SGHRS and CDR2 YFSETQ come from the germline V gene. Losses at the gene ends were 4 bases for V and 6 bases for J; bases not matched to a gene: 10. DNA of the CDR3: TGCGCCAGCAGCCAACGACAGGGTTGGGGCAATGAGCAGTTCTTC. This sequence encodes CASSQRQGWGNEQFF.

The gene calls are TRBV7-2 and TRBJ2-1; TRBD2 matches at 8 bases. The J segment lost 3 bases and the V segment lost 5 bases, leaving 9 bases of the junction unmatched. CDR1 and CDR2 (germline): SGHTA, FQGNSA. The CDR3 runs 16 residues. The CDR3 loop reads CASSRTSLTFYNEQFF. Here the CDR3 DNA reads TGTGCCAGCAGCCGGACTAGCCTTACGTTCTACAATGAGCAGTTCTTC.

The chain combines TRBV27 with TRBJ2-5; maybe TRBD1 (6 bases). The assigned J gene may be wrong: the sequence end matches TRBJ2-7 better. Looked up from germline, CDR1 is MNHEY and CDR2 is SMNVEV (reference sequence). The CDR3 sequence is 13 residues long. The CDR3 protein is CASSLTGTYEQYF. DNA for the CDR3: TGTGCCAGCAGTTTAACAGGGACCTACGAGCAGTACTTC.

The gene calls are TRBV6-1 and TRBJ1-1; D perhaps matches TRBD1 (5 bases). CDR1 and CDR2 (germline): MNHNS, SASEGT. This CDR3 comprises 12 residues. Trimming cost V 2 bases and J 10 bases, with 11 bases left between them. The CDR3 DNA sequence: TGTGCCAGCAGTGAACAGCAGGGTAGAGCTTTCTTT. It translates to CASSEQQGRAFF.

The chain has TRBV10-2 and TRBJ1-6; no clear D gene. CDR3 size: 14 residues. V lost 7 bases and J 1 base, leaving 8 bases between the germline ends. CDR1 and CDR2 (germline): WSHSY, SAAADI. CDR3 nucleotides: TGCGCCAGCATGGCACTATCCTATAATTCACCCCTCCACTTT. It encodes CASMALSYNSPLHF.

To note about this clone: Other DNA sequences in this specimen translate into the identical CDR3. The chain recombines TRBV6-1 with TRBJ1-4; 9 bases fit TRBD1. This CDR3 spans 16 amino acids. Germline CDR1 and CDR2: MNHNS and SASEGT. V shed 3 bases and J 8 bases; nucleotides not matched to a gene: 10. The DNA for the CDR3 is TGTGCCAGCAGTGAGCCAGGGGACAGGGCGAGGGAAAAACTGTTTTTT. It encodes CASSEPGDRAREKLFF.

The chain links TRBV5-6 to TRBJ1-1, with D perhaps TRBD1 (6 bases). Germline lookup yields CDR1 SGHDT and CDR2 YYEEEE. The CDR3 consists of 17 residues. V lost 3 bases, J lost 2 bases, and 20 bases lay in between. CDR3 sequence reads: CASSWQTGSATNTEAFF. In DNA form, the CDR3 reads TGTGCCAGCAGCTGGCAGACAGGCAGTGCTACTAACACTGAAGCTTTCTTT.

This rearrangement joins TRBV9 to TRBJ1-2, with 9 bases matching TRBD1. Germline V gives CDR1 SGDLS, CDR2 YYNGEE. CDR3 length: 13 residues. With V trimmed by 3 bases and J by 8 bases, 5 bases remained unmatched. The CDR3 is CASSENRGRGYTF. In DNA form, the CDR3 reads TGTGCCAGCAGCGAAAACAGGGGGCGAGGCTACACCTTC. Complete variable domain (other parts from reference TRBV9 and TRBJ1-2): DSGVTQTPKHLITATGQRVTLRCSPRSGDLSVYWYQQSLDQGLQFLIQYYNGEERAKGNILERFSAQQFPDLHSELNLSSLELGDSALYFCASSENRGRGYTFGSGTRLTVV.

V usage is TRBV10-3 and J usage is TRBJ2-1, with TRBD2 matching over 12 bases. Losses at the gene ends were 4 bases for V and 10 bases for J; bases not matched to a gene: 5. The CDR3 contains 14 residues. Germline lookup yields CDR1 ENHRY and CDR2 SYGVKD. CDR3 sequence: CAISGLAGAPEQFF. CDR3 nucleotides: TGTGCCATCAGTGGACTAGCGGGGGCCCCGGAGCAGTTCTTC.

CDR3 sequence: CASSMYRDRAYGYTF. The CDR3 coding sequence is TGTGCCAGTAGTATGTACCGGGACAGGGCTTACGGCTACACCTTC. V and J are TRBV19 and TRBJ1-2; 9 nucleotides agree with TRBD1. Germline V gives CDR1 LNHDA, CDR2 SQIVND (reference sequence). The V segment lost 3 bases and the J segment 8 bases; nucleotides outside the gene matches: 10. This CDR3 comprises 15 residues.

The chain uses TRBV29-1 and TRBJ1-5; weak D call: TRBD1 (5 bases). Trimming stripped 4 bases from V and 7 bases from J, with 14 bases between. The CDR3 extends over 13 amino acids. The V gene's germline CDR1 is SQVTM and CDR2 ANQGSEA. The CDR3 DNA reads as TGCAGCGTTGGCCTAGGGGCGAGGCAGCCCCAGCATTTT. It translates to CSVGLGARQPQHF.